This is a list of T cell receptor beta chains from one sample in a study of STAT5B mutations in CD4+ large granular lymphocyte leukemia. The repertoire was sequenced with immunoSEQ multiplex PCR; TCRdb's copy has only in-frame clones and lacks some. Seen here are fewer than 45,000 clones, about four fifths observed once, and the top ten hold about 3.8%. The sample was CD4+ T cells from blood buffy coats. These receptors were obtained from a human donor in good health. The conserved cysteine and the conserved F or W are not part of the CDR3 here. Clone size, where shown, is once, few, many, or a class for clones that have expanded.

v_gene,abundance,j_gene,len,CDR3aa
TRBV13,-,TRBJ1-6,9,ASSFNSPLH
TRBV18,-,TRBJ2-2,13,ASSPAGDTTGELF
TRBV21-1,-,TRBJ1-5,15,ASSKVRGGAGNQPQH
TRBV2,-,TRBJ1-2,13,ASRDKEKRNYGYT
TRBV6-5,-,TRBJ1-2,10,ASRPTGYGYT
TRBV6-4,-,TRBJ1-3,14,ASPRPRASSGNTIY
TRBV7-9,-,TRBJ1-1,12,ASSQRGENTEAF
TRBV28,-,TRBJ1-2,12,ATRDRAEFYGYT
TRBV10-3,-,TRBJ1-1,10,ATGRENTEAF
TRBV14,-,TRBJ1-4,17,ASSQGDWGKFATNEKLF
TRBV6-1,-,TRBJ2-7,11,ASSERQAYEQY
TRBV6-5,-,TRBJ1-2,12,ASSSIAGSEGYT
TRBV2,-,TRBJ1-2,13,ASRLTGVAGYGYT
TRBV5-1,-,TRBJ2-2,14,ASSQGQGVGTGELF
TRBV6-6,-,TRBJ2-3,11,ASKKGFTDTQY
TRBV19,once,TRBJ2-7,13,ASSILEGQVREQY
TRBV5-4,-,TRBJ2-2,12,ASSRRGEIGELF
TRBV25-1,-,TRBJ2-1,11,ASSEPYRNEQF
TRBV7-9,-,TRBJ2-5,13,ASSSGQGGWETQY
TRBV29-1,-,TRBJ2-7,10,SARTDRYEQY
TRBV28,-,TRBJ1-6,13,ASSGESSYNSPLH
TRBV5-5,-,TRBJ1-5,15,ASSDYRDRGSNQPQH
TRBV10-3,-,TRBJ2-7,12,AIKGQGSSYEQY
TRBV6-1,-,TRBJ2-5,14,ASSAQPTGFQETQY
TRBV9,once,TRBJ2-3,15,ASSVAFSGGVTDTQY
TRBV13,-,TRBJ1-2,11,ASRRAGTYGYT